This T cell receptor (beta chain) was obtained from a study of T cells in Graves' hyperthyroidism and ophthalmopathy. Study background: Peripheral blood was collected at initial diagnosis, before any treatment.

On the basis of clinical symptoms, serum thyroxine and TRAb, thyroid ultrasound and orbital computed tomography, diagnoses were made. The PBMCs studied were ones that came from 10 ml fresh peripheral blood. Amplification of TCR beta CDR3 regions was performed using RNA transcripts as template. During a first-round RT-PCR of the TCR CDR3, the HTBI primer set was used. TCRdb re-analysed the multiplex PCR reads in MiXCR, keeping a single row per CDR3 protein. The profile covers roughly 650,000 distinct CDR3 sequences, with roughly a sixth appearing a single time and 2.5% to 4% taken by the ten largest. Germline CDR1 reads SQVTM; CDR2 reads ANQGSEA. The J segment lost 7 bases and the V segment lost 8 bases, leaving 4 bases of the junction unmatched. This CDR3 comprises 11 residues.

The rearrangement joins TRBV29-1 to TRBJ1-4, with TRBD1 identical over 7 bases. The sequence came from a woman aged 40 to 55 with Graves' ophthalmopathy. Sequenced material: blood. CDR3 residues: CSYGTAEKLFF. CDR3 in DNA: TGCAGCTACGGGACAGCTGAAAAACTGTTTTTT. Based on the CDR3 plus reference TRBV29-1 and TRBJ1-4, the full variable domain is SAVISQKPSRDICQRGTSLTIQCQVDSQVTMMFWYRQQPGQSLTLIATANQGSEATYESGFVIDKFPISRPNLTFSTLTVSNMSPEDSSIYLCSYGTAEKLFFGSGTQLSVL.